Sequencing of this T cell receptor (beta chain) was carried out in a study of T cells in Graves' hyperthyroidism and ophthalmopathy. This clonotype was counted at least ten times. Using RNA transcripts as the source, TCR beta CDR3 regions were amplified. TCR CDR3 underwent first-round RT-PCR with the HTBI primer set. TCRdb ran MiXCR on the multiplex PCR reads and lists one entry per CDR3 protein. The repertoire includes some 150,000 distinct CDR3 sequences, more than 20% of them detected once, and 60% to 80% sits in the top ten. This clonotype was obtained from a woman aged 50 to 60 with Graves' hyperthyroidism that later progressed to Graves' ophthalmopathy. The sample was blood.

The CDR3 loop reads CASSLGRWDNEQFF. The DNA for the CDR3 is TGTGCCAGCAGCTTAGGGCGGTGGGACAATGAGCAGTTCTTC. The chain recombines TRBV7-6 with TRBJ2-1; D uncertain. CDR1 SGHVS and CDR2 FNYEAQ come from the germline V gene. The CDR3 has 14 amino acids. Trimming took 1 base from V and 5 from J, leaving 9 bases between them.